This TCR beta chain was captured in a study of shared clonotypes between healthy human individuals. Study findings and constraints: Memory subsets generally showed smaller estimated richness than naive subsets did. Rarefaction exposed incomplete sorted-subset sequencing despite large depth.

Germline CDR1 MDHEN, CDR2 SYDVKM. The junction had 18 bases not matched to a gene; V was cut back by 5 bases and J by 3 bases. This CDR3 region has 18 residues. The repertoire was sequenced with immunoSEQ multiplex PCR; TCRdb's copy has only in-frame clones and lacks some. The sample holds a few hundred thousand clones, more than 75% seen once. Donors included only healthy HIV-negative adults lacking recent acute infections or vaccinations. To note about this clone: Its antigen is unidentified.

The sequenced sample was memory CD8+ T cells sorted from blood. The subset is: CD45RO+ cells pooled with CCR7-negative TemRA cells. This TCR derives from a man aged 18 to 29 in good health. The chain is built from TRBV28 and TRBJ1-1; 7 bases are shared with TRBD1. In DNA, the CDR3 is TGTGCCAGCAGTCCCACGGTGGTCCTATCCAGGGGGGACACTGAAGCTTTCTTT. Protein: CASSPTVVLSRGDTEAFF.